This T cell receptor (beta chain) originates from a study of memory CD4+ T cells and cytomegalovirus serostatus. Overall study results and limits: Of 150 to 200 reported CMV TCRbeta sequences, 67 were found in memory CD4+ repertoires.

Clones were sequenced by immunoSEQ multiplex PCR, and TCRdb holds only the in-frame ones, with some missing. The data show about 56,000 clones, with 82% seen just once and approximately 0.44% held by the top ten. A word on this clone: Its antigen is undetermined.

Single viable CD3+CD4+CD8-CD45RO+ cells were sorted as the memory CD4+ T cells. Donors' CMV status reflects serum IgG against pp150, pp28, p38, p52. After thawing, CD4+ T cells were positively selected. CDR1 and CDR2 (germline): SGHTA, FQGNSA. CDR3 length: 12 residues. Trimming shortened V by 5 bases and J by 0 bases, and 3 bases separated the two germline ends. The TCR sequence derives from an adult in good health and CMV-seronegative. Sequencing was carried out using memory CD4+ T cells from blood. V gene TRBV7-2 combines with J gene TRBJ2-3; D gene uncertain. The CDR3 DNA sequence: TGTGCCAGCAGCCCTAGCACAGATACGCAGTATTTT. Translated: CASSPSTDTQYF.